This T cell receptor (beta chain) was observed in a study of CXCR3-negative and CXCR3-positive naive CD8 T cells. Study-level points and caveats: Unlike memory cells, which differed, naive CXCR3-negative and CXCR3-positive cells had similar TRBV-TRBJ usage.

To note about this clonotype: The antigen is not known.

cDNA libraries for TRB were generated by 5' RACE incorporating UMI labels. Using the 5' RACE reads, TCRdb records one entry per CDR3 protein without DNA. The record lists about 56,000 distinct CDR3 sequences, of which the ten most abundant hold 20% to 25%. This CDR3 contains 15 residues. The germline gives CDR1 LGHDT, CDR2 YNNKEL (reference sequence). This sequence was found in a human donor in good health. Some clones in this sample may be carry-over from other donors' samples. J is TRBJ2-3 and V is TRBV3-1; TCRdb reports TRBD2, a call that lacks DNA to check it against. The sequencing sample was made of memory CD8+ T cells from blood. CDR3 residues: CASSQMAGEEDTQYF.